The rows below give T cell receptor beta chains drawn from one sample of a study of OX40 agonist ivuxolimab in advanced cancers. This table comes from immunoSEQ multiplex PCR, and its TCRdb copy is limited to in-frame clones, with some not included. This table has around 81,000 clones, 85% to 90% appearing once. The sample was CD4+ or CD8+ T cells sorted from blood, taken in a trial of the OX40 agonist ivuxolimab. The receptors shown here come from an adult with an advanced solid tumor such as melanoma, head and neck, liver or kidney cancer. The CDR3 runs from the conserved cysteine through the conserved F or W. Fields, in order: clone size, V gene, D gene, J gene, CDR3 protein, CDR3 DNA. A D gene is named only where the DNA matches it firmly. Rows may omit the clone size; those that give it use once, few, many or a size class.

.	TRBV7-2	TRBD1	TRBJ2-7	CASSLLGQGGSYEQYF	TGTGCCAGCAGCTTATTAGGACAGGGGGGTTCCTACGAGCAGTACTTC
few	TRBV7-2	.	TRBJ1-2	CASSFDYQANYGYTF	TGTGCCAGCAGCTTCGATTACCAAGCTAACTATGGCTACACCTTC
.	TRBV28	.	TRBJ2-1	CASIPLPDSNEQFF	TGTGCCAGCATTCCTCTTCCAGACAGCAATGAGCAGTTCTTC
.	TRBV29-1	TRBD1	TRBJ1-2	CSVSDRVGGYTF	TGCAGCGTCTCAGACAGGGTCGGTGGCTACACCTTC
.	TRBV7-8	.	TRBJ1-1	CASSFEQLNTEAFF	TGTGCCAGCAGCTTTGAACAGCTGAACACTGAAGCTTTCTTT
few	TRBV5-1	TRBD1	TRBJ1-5	CASSVGTGGNQPQHF	TGCGCCAGCAGCGTAGGGACAGGGGGCAATCAGCCCCAGCATTTT
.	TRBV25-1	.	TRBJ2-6	CASSESGLTGANVLTF	TGTGCCAGCAGTGAATCGGGACTTACTGGGGCCAACGTCCTGACTTTC
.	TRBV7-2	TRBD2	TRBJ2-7	CASSPRTSLTLEQYF	TGTGCCAGCAGCCCCAGGACTAGCCTCACGCTTGAGCAGTACTTC
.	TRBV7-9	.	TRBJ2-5	CASREIQETQYF	TGTGCCAGCAGAGAGATCCAAGAGACCCAGTACTTC
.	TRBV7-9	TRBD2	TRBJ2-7	CASSSGTSVWYEQYF	TGTGCCAGCAGTTCCGGGACTAGCGTTTGGTACGAGCAGTACTTC
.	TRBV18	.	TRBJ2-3	CASSPGGSTDTQYF	TGTGCCAGCTCACCAGGGGGAAGCACAGATACGCAGTATTTT
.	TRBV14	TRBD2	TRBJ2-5	CASSQDLGVAGVKTQYF	TGTGCCAGCAGCCAAGATCTAGGGGTAGCGGGGGTAAAGACCCAGTACTTC
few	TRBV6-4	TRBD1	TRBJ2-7	CASRLQGSYEQYF	TGTGCCAGCAGATTACAGGGGTCCTACGAGCAGTACTTC
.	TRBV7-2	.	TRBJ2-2	CASSFGSKDAGELFF	TGTGCCAGCAGCTTTGGAAGTAAAGACGCCGGGGAGCTGTTTTTT